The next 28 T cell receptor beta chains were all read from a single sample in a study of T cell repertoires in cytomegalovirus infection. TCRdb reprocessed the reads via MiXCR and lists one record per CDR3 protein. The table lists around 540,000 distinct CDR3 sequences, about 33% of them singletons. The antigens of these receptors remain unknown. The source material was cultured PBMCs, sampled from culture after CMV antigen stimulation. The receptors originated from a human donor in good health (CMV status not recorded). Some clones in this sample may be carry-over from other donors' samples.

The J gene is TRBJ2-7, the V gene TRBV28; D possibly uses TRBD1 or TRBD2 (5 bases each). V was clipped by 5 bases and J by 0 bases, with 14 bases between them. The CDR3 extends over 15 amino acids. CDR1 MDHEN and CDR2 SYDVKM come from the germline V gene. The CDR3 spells CASSQTGTLSYEQYF. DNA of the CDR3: TGTGCCAGCAGTCAGACCGGGACGCTCTCCTACGAGCAGTACTTC.

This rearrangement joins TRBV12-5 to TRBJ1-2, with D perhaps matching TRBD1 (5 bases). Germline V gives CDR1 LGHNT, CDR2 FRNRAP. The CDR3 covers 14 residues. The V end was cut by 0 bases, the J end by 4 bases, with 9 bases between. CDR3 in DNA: TGTGCTAGTGGTTTGGTACCTGGGGCCTATGGCTACACCTTC. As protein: CASGLVPGAYGYTF.

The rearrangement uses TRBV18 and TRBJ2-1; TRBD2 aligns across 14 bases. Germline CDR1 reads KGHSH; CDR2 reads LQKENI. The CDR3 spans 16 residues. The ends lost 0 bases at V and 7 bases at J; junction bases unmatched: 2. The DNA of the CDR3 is TGTGCCAGCTCACCACCGACTAGCGGGAGGGGAAATGAGCAGTTCTTC. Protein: CASSPPTSGRGNEQFF.

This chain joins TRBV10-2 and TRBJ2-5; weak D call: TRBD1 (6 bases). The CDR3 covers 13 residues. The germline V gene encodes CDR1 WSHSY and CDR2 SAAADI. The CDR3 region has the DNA TGCGCAGCCACGGCAGGGGTCGAGGAGACCCAGTACTTC. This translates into CAATAGVEETQYF.

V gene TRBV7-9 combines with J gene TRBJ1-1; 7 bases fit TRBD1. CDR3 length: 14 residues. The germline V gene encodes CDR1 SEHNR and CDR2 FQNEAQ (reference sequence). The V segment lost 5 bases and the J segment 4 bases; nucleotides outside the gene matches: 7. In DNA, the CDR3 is TGTGCCAGCAGCCTGACAGGGCTAGCCACTGAAGCTTTCTTT. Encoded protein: CASSLTGLATEAFF.

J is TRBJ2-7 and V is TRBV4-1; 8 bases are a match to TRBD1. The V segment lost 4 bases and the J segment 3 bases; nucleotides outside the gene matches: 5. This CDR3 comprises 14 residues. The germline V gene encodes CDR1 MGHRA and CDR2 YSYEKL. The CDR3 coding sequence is TGCGCCAGCAGCCTAACAGGGGGAGGCTACGAGCAGTACTTC. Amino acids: CASSLTGGGYEQYF.

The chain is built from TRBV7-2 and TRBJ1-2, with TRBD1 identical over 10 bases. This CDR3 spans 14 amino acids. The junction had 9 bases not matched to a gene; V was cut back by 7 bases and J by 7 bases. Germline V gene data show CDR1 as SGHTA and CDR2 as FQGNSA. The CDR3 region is CASTRTWDRGGYTF. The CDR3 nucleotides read TGTGCCAGCACCCGAACTTGGGACAGGGGTGGCTACACCTTC.

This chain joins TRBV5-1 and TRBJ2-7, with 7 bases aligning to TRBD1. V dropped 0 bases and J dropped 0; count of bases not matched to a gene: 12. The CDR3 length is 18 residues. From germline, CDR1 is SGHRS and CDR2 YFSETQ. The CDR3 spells CASSLGRGRGSNSYEQYF. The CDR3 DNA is TGCGCCAGCAGCTTGGGGAGAGGCAGGGGGTCCAACTCCTACGAGCAGTACTTC. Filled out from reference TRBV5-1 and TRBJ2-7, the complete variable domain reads KAGVTQTPRYLIKTRGQQVTLSCSPISGHRSVSWYQQTPGQGLQFLFEYFSETQRNKGNFPGRFSGRQFSNSRSEMNVSTLELGDSALYLCASSLGRGRGSNSYEQYFGPGTRLTVT.

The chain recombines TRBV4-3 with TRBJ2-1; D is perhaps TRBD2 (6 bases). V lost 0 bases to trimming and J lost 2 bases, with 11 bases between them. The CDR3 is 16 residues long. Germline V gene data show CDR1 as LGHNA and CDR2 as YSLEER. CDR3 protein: CASSQDLGGAYNEQFF. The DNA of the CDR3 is TGCGCCAGCAGCCAAGATTTGGGGGGTGCCTACAATGAGCAGTTCTTC.

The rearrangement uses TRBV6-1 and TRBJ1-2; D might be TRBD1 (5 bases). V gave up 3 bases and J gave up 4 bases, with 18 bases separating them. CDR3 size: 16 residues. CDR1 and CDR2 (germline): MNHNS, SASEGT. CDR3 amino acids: CASSDTPGQSAYGYTF. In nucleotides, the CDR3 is TGTGCCAGCAGTGATACTCCGGGGCAGTCGGCCTATGGCTACACCTTC.

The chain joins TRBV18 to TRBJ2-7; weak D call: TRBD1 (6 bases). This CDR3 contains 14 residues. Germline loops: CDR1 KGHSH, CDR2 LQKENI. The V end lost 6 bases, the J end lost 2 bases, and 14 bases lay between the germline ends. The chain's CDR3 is CASSPDQGPYEQYF. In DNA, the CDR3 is TGTGCCAGCTCCCCCGACCAGGGGCCCTACGAGCAGTACTTC.

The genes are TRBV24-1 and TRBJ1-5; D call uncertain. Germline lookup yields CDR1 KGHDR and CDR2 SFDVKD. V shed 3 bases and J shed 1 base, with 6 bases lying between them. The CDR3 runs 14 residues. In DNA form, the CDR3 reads TGTGCCACCAGTGATATATTGAGCAATCAGCCCCAGCATTTT. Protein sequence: CATSDILSNQPQHF.

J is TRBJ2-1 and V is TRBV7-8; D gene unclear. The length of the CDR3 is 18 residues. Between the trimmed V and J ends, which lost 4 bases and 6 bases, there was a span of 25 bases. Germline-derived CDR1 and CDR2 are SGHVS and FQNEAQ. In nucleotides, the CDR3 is TGTGCCAGCAGCTCAGACCTCGGTAGGGCCGATGTGGGCAATGAGCAGTTCTTC. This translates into CASSSDLGRADVGNEQFF.

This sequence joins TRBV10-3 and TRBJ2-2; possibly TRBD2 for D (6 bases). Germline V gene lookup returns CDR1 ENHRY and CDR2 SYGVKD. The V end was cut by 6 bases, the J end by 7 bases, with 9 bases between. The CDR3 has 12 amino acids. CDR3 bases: TGTGCCATCAGCCCGGGGGACGGGGAGCTGTTTTTT. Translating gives CAISPGDGELFF.

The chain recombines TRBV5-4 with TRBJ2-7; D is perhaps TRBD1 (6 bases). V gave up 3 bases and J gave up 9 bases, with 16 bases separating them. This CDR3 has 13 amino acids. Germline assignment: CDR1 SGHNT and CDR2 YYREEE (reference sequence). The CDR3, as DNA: TGTGCCAGCAGCTGGGACACCAAATCATTGCAGTACGTC. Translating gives CASSWDTKSLQYV.

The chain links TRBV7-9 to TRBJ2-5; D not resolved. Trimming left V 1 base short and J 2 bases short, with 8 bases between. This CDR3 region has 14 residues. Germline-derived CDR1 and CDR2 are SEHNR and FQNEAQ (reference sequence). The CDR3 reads CASSLVPEQETQYF. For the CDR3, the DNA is TGTGCCAGCAGCTTAGTCCCCGAACAAGAGACCCAGTACTTC. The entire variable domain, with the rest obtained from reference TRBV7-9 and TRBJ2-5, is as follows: DTGVSQNPRHKITKRGQNVTFRCDPISEHNRLYWYRQTLGQGPEFLTYFQNEAQLEKSRLLSDRFSAERPKGSFSTLEIQRTEQGDSAMYLCASSLVPEQETQYFGPGTRLLVL.

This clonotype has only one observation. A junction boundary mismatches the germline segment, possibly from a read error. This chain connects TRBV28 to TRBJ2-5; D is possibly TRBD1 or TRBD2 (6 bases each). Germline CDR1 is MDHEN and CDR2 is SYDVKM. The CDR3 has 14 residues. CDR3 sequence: CASSLGGSQEAQYF. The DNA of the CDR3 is TGTGCCAGCAGTTTGGGGGGCAGCCAAGAGGCCCAGTACTTC.

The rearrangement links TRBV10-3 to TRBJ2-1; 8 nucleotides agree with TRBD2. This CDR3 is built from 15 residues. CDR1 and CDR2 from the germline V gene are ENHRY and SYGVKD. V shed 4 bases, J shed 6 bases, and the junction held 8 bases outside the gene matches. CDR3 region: CAISAKRESINEQFF. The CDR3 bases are TGTGCCATCAGTGCAAAGCGGGAGAGTATCAATGAGCAGTTCTTC.

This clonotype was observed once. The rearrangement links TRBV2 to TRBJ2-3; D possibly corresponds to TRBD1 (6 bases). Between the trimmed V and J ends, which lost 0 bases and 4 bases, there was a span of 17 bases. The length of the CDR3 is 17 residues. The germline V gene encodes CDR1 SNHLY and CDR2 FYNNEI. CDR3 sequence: CASSEAAGAGEADTQYF. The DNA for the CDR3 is TGTGCCAGCAGTGAAGCGGCAGGGGCCGGAGAAGCAGATACGCAGTATTTT.

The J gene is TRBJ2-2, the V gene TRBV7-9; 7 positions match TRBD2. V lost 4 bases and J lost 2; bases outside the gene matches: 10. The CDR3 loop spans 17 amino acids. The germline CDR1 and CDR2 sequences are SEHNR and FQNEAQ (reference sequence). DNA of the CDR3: TGTGCCAGCAGCTGGGGGAGGGGACGGCGAAACACCGGGGAGCTGTTTTTT. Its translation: CASSWGRGRRNTGELFF.

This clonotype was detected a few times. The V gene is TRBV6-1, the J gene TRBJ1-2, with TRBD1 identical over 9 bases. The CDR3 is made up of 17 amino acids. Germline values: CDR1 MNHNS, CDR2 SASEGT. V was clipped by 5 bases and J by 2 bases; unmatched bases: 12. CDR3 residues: CASSSGTGNRGNYGYTF. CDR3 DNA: TGTGCCAGCAGTTCCGGGACAGGGAATAGGGGGAACTATGGCTACACCTTC.

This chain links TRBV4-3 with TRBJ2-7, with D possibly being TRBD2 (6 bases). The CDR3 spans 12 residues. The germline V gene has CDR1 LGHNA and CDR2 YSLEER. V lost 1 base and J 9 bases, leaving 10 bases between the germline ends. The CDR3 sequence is CASSQGGEGQYF. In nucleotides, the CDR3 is TGCGCCAGCAGCCAAGGCGGGGAAGGGCAGTACTTC.

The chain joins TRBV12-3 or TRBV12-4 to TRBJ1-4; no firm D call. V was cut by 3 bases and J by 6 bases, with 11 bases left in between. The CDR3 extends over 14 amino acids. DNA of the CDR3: TGTGCCAGCAGTTTTAGGACCCCACATGAAAAACTGTTTTTT. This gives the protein CASSFRTPHEKLFF.

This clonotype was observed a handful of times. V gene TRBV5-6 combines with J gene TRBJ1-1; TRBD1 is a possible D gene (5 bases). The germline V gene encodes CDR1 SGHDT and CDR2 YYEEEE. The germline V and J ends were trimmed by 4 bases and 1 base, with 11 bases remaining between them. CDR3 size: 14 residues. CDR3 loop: CASSMGGANTEAFF. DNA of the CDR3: TGTGCCAGCAGCATGGGTGGGGCGAACACTGAAGCTTTCTTT.

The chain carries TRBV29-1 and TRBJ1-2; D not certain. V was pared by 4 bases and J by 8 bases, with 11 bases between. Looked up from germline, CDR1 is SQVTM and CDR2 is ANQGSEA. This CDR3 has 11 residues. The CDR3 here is CSVVIGIGYTF. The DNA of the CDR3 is TGCAGCGTTGTTATCGGGATCGGCTACACCTTC. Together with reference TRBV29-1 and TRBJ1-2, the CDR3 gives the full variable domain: SAVISQKPSRDICQRGTSLTIQCQVDSQVTMMFWYRQQPGQSLTLIATANQGSEATYESGFVIDKFPISRPNLTFSTLTVSNMSPEDSSIYLCSVVIGIGYTFGSGTRLTVV.

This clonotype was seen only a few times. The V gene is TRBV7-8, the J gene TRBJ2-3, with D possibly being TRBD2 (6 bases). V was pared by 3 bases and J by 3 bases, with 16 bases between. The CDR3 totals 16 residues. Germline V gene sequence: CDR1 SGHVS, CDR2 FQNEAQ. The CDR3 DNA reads TGTGCCAGCAGCTTCCTCGGGAGACCGTGGACAGATACGCAGTATTTT. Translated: CASSFLGRPWTDTQYF.

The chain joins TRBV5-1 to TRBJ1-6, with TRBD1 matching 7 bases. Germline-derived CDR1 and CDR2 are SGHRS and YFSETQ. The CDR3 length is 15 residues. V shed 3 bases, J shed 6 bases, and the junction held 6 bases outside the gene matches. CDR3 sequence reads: CASSSPDRVNSPLHF. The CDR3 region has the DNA TGCGCCAGCAGCTCGCCCGACAGGGTTAATTCACCCCTCCACTTT.

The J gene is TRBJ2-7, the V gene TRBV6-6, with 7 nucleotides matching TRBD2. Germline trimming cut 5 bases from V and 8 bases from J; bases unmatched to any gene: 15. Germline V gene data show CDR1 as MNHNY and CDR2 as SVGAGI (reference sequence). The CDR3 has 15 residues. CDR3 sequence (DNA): TGTGCCAGCAGTGTGGGAGGGGTACCCCCAACCCAGCAGTACGTC. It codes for CASSVGGVPPTQQYV.